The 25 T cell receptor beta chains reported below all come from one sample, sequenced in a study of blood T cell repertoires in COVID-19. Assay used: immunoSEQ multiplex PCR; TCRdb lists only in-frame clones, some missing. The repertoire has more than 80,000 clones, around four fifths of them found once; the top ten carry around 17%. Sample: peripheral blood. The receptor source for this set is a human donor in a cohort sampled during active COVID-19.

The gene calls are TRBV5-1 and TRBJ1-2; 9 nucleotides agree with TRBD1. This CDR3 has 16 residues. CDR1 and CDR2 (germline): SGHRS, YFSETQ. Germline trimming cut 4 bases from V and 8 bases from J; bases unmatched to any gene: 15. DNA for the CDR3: TGCGCCAGCAGCCCCGGACAGGGGAAAGAGCTGGGCGGCTACACCTTC. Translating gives CASSPGQGKELGGYTF.

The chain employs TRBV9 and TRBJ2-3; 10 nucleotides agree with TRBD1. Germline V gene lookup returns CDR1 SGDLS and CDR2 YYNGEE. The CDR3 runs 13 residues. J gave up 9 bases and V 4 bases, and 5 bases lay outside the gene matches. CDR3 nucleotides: TGTGCCAGCAGCCCAGGGACAGGGGAGACGCAGTATTTT. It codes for CASSPGTGETQYF.

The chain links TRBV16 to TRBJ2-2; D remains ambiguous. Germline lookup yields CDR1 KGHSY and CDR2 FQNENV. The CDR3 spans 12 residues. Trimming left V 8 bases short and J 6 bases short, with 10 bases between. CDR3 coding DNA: TGTGCCAGCCTAAACGCCGCCGGGGAGCTGTTTTTT. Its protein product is CASLNAAGELFF.

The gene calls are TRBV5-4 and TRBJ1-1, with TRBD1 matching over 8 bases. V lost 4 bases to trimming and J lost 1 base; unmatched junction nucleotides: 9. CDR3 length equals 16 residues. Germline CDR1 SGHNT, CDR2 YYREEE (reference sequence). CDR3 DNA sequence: TGTGCCAGCAGCCCGAGGGGCGGACAGGGGAACACTGAAGCTTTCTTT. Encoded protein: CASSPRGGQGNTEAFF.

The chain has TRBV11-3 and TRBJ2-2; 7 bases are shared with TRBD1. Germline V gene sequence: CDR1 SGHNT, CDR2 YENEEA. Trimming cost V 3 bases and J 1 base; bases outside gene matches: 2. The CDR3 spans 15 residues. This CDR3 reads CASSLTGMNTGELFF. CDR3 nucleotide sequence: TGTGCCAGCAGCTTGACAGGGATGAACACCGGGGAGCTGTTTTTT.

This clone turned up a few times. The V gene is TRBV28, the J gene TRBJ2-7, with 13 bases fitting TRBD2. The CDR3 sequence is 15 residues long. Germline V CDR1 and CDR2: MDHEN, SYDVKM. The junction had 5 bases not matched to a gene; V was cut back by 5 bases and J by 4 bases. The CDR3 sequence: CASSQRTSGGYEQYF. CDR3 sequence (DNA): TGTGCCAGCAGTCAGAGGACTAGCGGGGGATACGAGCAGTACTTC.

CDR3 DNA sequence: TGTGCCAGCAGTCCGGGACTAAGATTAGAGACCCAGTACTTC. This gives the protein CASSPGLRLETQYF. The chain has TRBV28 and TRBJ2-5, with 7 bases lining up with TRBD2. This CDR3 has 14 residues. J was trimmed by 4 bases and V by 5 bases; bases with no gene match: 7. Germline CDR1 is MDHEN and CDR2 is SYDVKM.

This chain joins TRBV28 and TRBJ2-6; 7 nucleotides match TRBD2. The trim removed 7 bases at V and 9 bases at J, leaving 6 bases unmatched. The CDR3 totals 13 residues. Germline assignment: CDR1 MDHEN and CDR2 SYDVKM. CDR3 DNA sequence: TGTGCCAGCAAGTCCGGGGGGATCAACGTCCTGACTTTC. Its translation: CASKSGGINVLTF.

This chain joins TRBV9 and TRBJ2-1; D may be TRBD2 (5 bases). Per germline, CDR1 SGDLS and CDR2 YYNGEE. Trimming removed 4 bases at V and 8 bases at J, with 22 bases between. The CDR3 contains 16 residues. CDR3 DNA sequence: TGTGCCAGCAGCCGGGTGGATGGACTGATGGATTATGAGCAGTTCTTC. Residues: CASSRVDGLMDYEQFF.

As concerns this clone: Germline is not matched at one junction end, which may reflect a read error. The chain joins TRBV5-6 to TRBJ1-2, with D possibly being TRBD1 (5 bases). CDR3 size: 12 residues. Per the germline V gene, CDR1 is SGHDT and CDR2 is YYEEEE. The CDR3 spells CASSRRGDLDLF. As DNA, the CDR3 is TGTGCCAGCAGCCGTCGGGGGGACCTAGACCTCTTC.

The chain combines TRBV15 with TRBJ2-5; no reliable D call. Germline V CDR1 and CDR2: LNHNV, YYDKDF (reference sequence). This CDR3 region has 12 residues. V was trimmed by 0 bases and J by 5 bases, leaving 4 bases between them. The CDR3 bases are TGTGCCACCAGCAGAGATCGGGAGACCCAGTACTTC. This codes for CATSRDRETQYF.

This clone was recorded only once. Here the CDR3 reads CASSLTGGYQETQYF. The CDR3 DNA reads as TGCGCCAGCAGCTTGACCGGCGGGTACCAAGAGACCCAGTACTTC. The chain uses TRBV5-1 and TRBJ2-5, with a tentative D call TRBD2 (5 bases). The germline gives CDR1 SGHRS, CDR2 YFSETQ. V was clipped by 1 base and J by 0 bases, with 10 bases between them. The CDR3 is 15 amino acids. The full variable domain, in which reference TRBV5-1 and TRBJ2-5 provide the parts outside the CDR3, is KAGVTQTPRYLIKTRGQQVTLSCSPISGHRSVSWYQQTPGQGLQFLFEYFSETQRNKGNFPGRFSGRQFSNSRSEMNVSTLELGDSALYLCASSLTGGYQETQYFGPGTRLLVL.

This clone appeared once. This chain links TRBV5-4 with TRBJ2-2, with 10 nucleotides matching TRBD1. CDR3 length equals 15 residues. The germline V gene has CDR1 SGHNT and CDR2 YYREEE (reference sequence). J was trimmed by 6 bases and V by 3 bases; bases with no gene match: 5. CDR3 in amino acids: CASSSGTGVSGELFF. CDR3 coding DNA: TGTGCCAGCAGCTCGGGGACAGGGGTGTCCGGGGAGCTGTTTTTT.

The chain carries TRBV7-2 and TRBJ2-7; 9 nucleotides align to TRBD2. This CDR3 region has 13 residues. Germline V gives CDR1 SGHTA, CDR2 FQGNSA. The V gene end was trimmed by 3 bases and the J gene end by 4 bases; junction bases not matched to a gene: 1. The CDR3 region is CASSFTSGYEQYF. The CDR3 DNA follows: TGTGCCAGCAGCTTTACTAGCGGGTACGAGCAGTACTTC.

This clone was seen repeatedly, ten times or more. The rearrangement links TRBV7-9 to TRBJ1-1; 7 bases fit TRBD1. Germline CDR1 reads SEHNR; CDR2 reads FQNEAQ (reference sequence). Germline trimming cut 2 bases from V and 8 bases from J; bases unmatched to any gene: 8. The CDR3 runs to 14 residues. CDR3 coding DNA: TGTGCCAGCAGCTTAATTGAGTCAGGGGGGGAAGCTTTCTTT. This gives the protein CASSLIESGGEAFF.

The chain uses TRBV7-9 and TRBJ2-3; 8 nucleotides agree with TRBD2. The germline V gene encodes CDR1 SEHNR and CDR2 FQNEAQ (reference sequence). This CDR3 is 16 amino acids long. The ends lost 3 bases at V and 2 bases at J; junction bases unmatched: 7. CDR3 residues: CASSFPSGGVTDTQYF. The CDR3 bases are TGTGCCAGCAGCTTTCCCAGCGGGGGAGTCACAGATACGCAGTATTTT.

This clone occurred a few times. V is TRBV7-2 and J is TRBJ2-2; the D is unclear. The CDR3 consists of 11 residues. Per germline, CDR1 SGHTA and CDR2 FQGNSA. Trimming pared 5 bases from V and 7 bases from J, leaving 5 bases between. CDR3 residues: CASSRYGELFF. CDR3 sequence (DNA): TGTGCCAGCAGCCGTTACGGGGAGCTGTTTTTT.

The CDR3 nucleotides read TGTGCCAGCAGTGAATATCCCGGGGAGGGAGACGAGCAGTACTTC. This translates into CASSEYPGEGDEQYF. The chain is built from TRBV25-1 and TRBJ2-7, with 7 bases lining up with TRBD2. CDR1 and CDR2 from the germline V gene are MGHDK and SYGVNS. The CDR3 totals 15 residues. V gave up 0 bases and J gave up 5 bases; unmatched junction bases: 7.

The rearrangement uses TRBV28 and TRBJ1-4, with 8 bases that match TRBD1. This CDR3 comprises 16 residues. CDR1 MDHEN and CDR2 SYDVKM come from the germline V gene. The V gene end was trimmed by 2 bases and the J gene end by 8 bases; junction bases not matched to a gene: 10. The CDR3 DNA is TGTGCCAGCAGTTTAGCTGCCGCAGGGGGCGGGGAAAAACTGTTTTTT. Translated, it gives CASSLAAAGGGEKLFF.

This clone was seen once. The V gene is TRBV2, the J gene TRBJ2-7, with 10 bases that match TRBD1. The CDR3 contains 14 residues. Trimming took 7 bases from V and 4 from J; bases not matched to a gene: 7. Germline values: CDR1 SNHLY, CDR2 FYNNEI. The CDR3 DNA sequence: TGTGCCAGCAACGCCGGGACAGGGGAATACGAGCAGTACTTC. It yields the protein CASNAGTGEYEQYF.

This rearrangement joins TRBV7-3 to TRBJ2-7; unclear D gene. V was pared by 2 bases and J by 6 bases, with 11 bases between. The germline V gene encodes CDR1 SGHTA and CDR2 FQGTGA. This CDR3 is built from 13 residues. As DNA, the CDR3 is TGTGCCAGCAGCTTAGACACCCAGGCCGAGCAGTACTTC. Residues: CASSLDTQAEQYF.

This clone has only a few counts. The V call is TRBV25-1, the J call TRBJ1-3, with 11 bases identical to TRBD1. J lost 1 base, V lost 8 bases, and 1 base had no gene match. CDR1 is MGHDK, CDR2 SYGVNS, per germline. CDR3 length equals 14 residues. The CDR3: CASRDRGSGNTIYF. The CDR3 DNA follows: TGTGCCAGCCGGGACAGGGGGTCTGGAAACACCATATATTTT.

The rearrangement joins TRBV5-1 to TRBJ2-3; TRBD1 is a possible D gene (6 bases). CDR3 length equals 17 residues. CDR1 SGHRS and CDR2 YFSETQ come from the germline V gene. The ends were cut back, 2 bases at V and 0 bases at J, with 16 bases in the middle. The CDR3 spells CASSFGWGRTSTDTQYF. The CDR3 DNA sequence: TGCGCCAGCAGCTTCGGATGGGGGCGAACTAGCACAGATACGCAGTATTTT. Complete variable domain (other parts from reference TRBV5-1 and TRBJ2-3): KAGVTQTPRYLIKTRGQQVTLSCSPISGHRSVSWYQQTPGQGLQFLFEYFSETQRNKGNFPGRFSGRQFSNSRSEMNVSTLELGDSALYLCASSFGWGRTSTDTQYFGPGTRLTVL.

CDR3 in amino acids: CASRTEGGYTF. For the CDR3, the DNA is TGTGCCAGCAGAACCGAGGGAGGCTACACCTTC. The chain has TRBV27 and TRBJ1-2; D gene ambiguous. Germline values: CDR1 MNHEY, CDR2 SMNVEV (reference sequence). This CDR3 has 11 amino acids. V lost 6 bases, J lost 8 bases, and 10 bases lay in between.

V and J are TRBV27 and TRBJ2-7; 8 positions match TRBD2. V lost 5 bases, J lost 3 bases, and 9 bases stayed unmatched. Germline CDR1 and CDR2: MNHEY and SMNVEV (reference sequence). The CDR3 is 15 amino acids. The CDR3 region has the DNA TGTGCCAGCAGTCGAGGACCGGGGGGGGTCTACGAGCAGTACTTC. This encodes CASSRGPGGVYEQYF.